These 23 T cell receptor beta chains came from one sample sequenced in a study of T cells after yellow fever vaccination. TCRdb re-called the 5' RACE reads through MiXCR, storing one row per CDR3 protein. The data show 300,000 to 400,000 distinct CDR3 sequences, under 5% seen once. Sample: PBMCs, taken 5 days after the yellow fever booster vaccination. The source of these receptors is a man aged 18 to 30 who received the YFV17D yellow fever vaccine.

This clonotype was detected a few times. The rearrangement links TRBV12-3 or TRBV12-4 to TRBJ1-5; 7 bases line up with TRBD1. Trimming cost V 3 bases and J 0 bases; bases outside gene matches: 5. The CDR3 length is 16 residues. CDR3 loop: CASSLEGAYSNQPQHF. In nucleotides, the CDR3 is TGTGCCAGCAGTTTGGAGGGGGCATATAGCAATCAGCCCCAGCATTTT.

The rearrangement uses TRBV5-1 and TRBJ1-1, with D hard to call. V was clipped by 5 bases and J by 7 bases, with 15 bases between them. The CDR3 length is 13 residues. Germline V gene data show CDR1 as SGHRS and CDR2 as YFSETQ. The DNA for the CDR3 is TGCGCCAGCAGATCCACACCGGAGGGTGAAGCTTTCTTT. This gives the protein CASRSTPEGEAFF. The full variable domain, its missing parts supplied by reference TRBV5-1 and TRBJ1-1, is KAGVTQTPRYLIKTRGQQVTLSCSPISGHRSVSWYQQTPGQGLQFLFEYFSETQRNKGNFPGRFSGRQFSNSRSEMNVSTLELGDSALYLCASRSTPEGEAFFGQGTRLTVV.

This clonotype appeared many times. CDR3 region: CSASLPLTAQGAGELFF. The CDR3 DNA sequence: TGCAGTGCTAGCTTACCCCTGACAGCACAAGGGGCCGGGGAGCTGTTTTTT. The rearrangement links TRBV20-1 to TRBJ2-2; tentative D call: TRBD1 (5 bases). Germline CDR1 and CDR2: DFQATT and SNEGSKA (reference sequence). The ends were cut back, 3 bases at V and 6 bases at J, with 23 bases in the middle. The CDR3 has 17 residues.

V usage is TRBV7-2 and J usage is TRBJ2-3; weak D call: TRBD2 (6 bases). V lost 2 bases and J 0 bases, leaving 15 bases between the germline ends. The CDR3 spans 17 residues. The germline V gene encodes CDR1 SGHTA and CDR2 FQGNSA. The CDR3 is CASSLYISAGSTDTQYF. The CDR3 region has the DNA TGTGCCAGCAGCTTATATATATCCGCGGGGAGCACAGATACGCAGTATTTT.

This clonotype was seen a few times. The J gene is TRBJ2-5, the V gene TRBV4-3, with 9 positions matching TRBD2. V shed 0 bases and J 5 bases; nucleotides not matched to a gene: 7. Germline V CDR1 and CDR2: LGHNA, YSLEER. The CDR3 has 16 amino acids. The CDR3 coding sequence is TGCGCCAGCAGCCAAGAATTTAGCGGGGGCGGGGAGACCCAGTACTTC. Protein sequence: CASSQEFSGGGETQYF.

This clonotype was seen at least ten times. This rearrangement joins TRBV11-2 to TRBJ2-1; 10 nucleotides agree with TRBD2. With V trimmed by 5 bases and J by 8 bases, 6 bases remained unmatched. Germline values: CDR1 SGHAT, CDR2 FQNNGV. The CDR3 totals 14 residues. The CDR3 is CASSDSGGAHEQFF. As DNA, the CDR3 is TGTGCCAGCAGCGACAGCGGGGGGGCCCATGAGCAGTTCTTC.

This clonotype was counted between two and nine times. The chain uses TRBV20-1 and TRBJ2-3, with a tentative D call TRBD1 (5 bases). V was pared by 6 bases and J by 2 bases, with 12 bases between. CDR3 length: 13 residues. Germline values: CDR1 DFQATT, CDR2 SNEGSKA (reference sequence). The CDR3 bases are TGCAGTGCGGAGCAGGGTCCCACAGATACGCAGTATTTT. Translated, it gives CSAEQGPTDTQYF.

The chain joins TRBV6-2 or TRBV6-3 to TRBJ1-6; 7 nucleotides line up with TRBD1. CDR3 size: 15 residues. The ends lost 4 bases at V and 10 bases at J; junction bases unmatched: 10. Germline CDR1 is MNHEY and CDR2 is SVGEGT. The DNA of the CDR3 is TGTGCCAGCAGTTTCCCCGCGACAGGGCAGTCACCCCTCCACTTT. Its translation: CASSFPATGQSPLHF.

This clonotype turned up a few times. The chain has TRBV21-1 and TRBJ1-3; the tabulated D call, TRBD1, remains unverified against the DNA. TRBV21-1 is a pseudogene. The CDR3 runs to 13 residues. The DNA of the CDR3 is TGTGCCAGCAGCAGGGGACAGCCAAACACCATATATTTT. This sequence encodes CASSRGQPNTIYF.

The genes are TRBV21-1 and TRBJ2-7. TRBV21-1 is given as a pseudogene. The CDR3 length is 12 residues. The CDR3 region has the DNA TGTGCCAGCATCCTGACCGACCTAGAGCAGTACGTC. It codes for CASILTDLEQYV.

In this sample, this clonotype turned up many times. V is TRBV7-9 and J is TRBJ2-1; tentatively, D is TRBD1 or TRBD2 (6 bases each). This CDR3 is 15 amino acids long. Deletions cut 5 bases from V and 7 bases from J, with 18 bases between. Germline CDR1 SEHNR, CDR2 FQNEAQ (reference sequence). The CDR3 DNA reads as TGTGCCAGCAGCAGCTTTGGGGGGCGCGAGAATGAGCAGTTCTTC. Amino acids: CASSSFGGRENEQFF. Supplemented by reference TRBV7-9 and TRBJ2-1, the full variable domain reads DTGVSQNPRHKITKRGQNVTFRCDPISEHNRLYWYRQTLGQGPEFLTYFQNEAQLEKSRLLSDRFSAERPKGSFSTLEIQRTEQGDSAMYLCASSSFGGRENEQFFGPGTRLTVL.

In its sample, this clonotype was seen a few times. CDR3 amino acids: CSARPRGEYNEQFF. The CDR3, as DNA: TGCAGTGCGAGGCCCCGTGGGGAGTACAATGAGCAGTTCTTC. The chain joins TRBV20-1 to TRBJ2-1, with TRBD2 as a possible D gene (5 bases). V shed 6 bases and J shed 4 bases, with 16 bases lying between them. The CDR3 extends over 14 amino acids. The germline V gene has CDR1 DFQATT and CDR2 SNEGSKA (reference sequence).

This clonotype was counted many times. CDR3 residues: CASSQGLDWYTDTQYF. The DNA of the CDR3 is TGTGCCAGCAGCCAGGGACTGGACTGGTACACAGATACGCAGTATTTT. The chain is built from TRBV7-6 and TRBJ2-3; possibly TRBD2 for D (6 bases). The CDR3 is 16 amino acids. Germline V gene data show CDR1 as SGHVS and CDR2 as FNYEAQ. Trimming cost V 5 bases and J 2 bases, with 17 bases left between them.

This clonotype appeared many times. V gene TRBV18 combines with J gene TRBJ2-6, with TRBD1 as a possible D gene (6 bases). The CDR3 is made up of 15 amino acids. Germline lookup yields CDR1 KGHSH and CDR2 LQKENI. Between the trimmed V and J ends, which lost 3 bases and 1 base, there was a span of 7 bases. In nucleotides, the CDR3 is TGTGCCAGCTCACCTCAGGGGTCTGGGGCCAACGTCCTGACTTTC. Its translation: CASSPQGSGANVLTF.

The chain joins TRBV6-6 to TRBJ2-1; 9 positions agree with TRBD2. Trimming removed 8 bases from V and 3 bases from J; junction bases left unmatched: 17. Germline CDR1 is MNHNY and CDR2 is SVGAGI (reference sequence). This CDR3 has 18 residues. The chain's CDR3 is CASSHTKGLAGIYNEQFF. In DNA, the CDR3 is TGTGCCAGCTCTCATACGAAGGGGCTAGCGGGGATCTACAATGAGCAGTTCTTC.

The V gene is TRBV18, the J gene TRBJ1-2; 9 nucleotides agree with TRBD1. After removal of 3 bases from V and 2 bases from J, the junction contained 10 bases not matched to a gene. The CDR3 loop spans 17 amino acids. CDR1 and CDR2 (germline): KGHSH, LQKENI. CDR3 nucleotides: TGTGCCAGCTCACCGAGCAGGCCGGGACAGGGAAACTATGGCTACACCTTC. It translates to CASSPSRPGQGNYGYTF.

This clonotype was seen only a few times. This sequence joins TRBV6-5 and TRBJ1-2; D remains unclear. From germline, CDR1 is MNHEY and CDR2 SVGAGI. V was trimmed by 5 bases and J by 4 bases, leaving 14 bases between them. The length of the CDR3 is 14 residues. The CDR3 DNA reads TGTGCCAGCAGTCCTCGGACGGAGATCTATGGCTACACCTTC. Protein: CASSPRTEIYGYTF.

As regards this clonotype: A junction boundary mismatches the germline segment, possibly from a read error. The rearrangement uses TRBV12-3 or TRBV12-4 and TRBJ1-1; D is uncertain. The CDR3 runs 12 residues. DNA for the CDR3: TGTGCCAGCAGTTTAGAGGACGGCGGAGCTCTCTTT. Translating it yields CASSLEDGGALF.

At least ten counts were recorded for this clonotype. CDR3 residues: CASSPFVSSGANVLTF. Written as DNA, the CDR3 is TGCGCCAGCAGTCCATTCGTGTCTTCTGGGGCCAACGTCCTGACTTTC. The V call is TRBV5-1, the J call TRBJ2-6; no clear D. The CDR3 sequence is 16 residues long. The germline V and J ends were trimmed by 5 bases and 1 base, with 13 bases remaining between them. CDR1 is SGHRS and CDR2 is YFSETQ in the germline V gene. Complete variable domain (other parts from reference TRBV5-1 and TRBJ2-6): KAGVTQTPRYLIKTRGQQVTLSCSPISGHRSVSWYQQTPGQGLQFLFEYFSETQRNKGNFPGRFSGRQFSNSRSEMNVSTLELGDSALYLCASSPFVSSGANVLTFGAGSRLTVL.

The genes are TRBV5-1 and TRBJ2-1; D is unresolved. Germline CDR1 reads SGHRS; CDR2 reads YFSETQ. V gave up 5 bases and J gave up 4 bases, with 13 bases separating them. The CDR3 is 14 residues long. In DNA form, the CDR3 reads TGCGCCAGCAGAGTCATAGGGTCATACAATGAGCAGTTCTTC. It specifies CASRVIGSYNEQFF.

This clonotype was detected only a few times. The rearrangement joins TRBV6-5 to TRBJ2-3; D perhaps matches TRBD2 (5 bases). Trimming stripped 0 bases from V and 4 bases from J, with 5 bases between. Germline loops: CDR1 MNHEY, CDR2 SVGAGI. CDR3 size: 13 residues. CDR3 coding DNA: TGTGCCAGCAGTTACTCCGGGGCAGATACGCAGTATTTT. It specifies CASSYSGADTQYF.

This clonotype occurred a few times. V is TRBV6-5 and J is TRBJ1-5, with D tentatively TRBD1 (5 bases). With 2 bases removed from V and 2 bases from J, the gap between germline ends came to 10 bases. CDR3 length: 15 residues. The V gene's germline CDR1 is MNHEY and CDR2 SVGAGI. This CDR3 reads CASSYGTGRNQPQHF. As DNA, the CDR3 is TGTGCCAGCAGTTACGGGACGGGGCGCAATCAGCCCCAGCATTTT.

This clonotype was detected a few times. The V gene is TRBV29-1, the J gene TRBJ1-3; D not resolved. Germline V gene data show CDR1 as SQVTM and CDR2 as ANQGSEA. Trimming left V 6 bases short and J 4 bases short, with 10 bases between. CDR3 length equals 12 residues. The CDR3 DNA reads TGCAGCGTCAAACTCGCAGGAAACACCATATATTTT. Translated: CSVKLAGNTIYF.